This is a list of T cell receptor beta chains from one sample in a study of blood T cells in healthy people across ages. TCRdb processed the 5' RACE reads anew with MiXCR; each CDR3 protein has one entry. The table records roughly 800,000 distinct CDR3 sequences, more than 25% of them present only once. These data were also filed under a second study, of T cells of mothers and their children.

The sequenced sample was blood. Receptor source: a boy under 18 in good health. Both conserved end residues are part of each CDR3. Fields, in order: clone size, V gene, J gene, D gene, CDR3 protein, CDR3 DNA. A D gene is named only where the DNA matches it firmly. Clone size is stated in some rows and not others, as once, few, many or a class when expanded.

.,TRBV6-5,TRBJ1-1,TRBD1,CASSLTQGGGYMNTEAFF,TGTGCCAGCAGTTTGACACAGGGGGGAGGATACATGAACACTGAAGCTTTCTTT
.,TRBV20-1,TRBJ2-5,TRBD1,CSAKQTGNPRETQYF,TGCAGTGCTAAACAGACAGGGAACCCTCGAGAGACCCAGTACTTC
.,TRBV27,TRBJ2-6,TRBD1,CASSRQGVGANVLTF,TGTGCCAGCAGTCGACAGGGGGTTGGGGCCAACGTCCTGACTTTC
many,TRBV3-1,TRBJ2-7,.,CASSQDPGVYEQYF,TGTGCCAGCAGCCAAGATCCAGGGGTCTACGAGCAGTACTTC
.,TRBV7-2,TRBJ2-1,.,CASSKEIRGASYNEQFF,TGTGCCAGCAGCAAAGAGATACGGGGGGCCTCCTACAATGAGCAGTTCTTC
few,TRBV29-1,TRBJ2-3,.,CSLVGYEDTQYF,TGCAGCCTGGTCGGGTATGAGGATACGCAGTATTTT
.,TRBV15,TRBJ1-1,.,CATSRNQGVSRNTEAFF,TGTGCCACCAGCAGAAATCAGGGTGTTTCCAGGAACACTGAAGCTTTCTTT
few,TRBV28,TRBJ2-7,TRBD1,CASSLGTGDRLEQYF,TGTGCCAGCAGTTTGGGGACAGGGGATCGGCTCGAGCAGTACTTC
.,TRBV6-6,TRBJ2-5,TRBD2,CASSTLAGLQETQYF,TGTGCCAGCAGTACCCTAGCGGGACTCCAAGAGACCCAGTACTTC
.,TRBV28,TRBJ2-1,.,CASSSQEGGYNEQFF,TGTGCCAGCAGTTCGCAAGAGGGAGGATACAATGAGCAGTTCTTC
.,TRBV12-3/TRBV12-4,TRBJ2-4,.,CASRLPHTVAKNIQYF,TGTGCCAGCAGGTTGCCCCACACGGTAGCCAAAAACATTCAGTACTTC
.,TRBV20-1,TRBJ2-1,.,CSVRDSQLRFWNEQFF,TGCAGTGTTAGAGATTCACAACTACGCTTCTGGAATGAGCAGTTCTTC
.,TRBV20-1,TRBJ2-1,TRBD1,CSAQGQGGLNEQFF,TGCAGTGCACAGGGACAGGGCGGCCTCAATGAGCAGTTCTTC
.,TRBV19,TRBJ2-5,TRBD1,CASSRGAKTGEETQYF,TGTGCCAGTAGTAGAGGGGCTAAAACAGGGGAAGAGACCCAGTACTTC
few,TRBV18,TRBJ1-5,.,CASSPGGVVNQPQHF,TGTGCCAGCTCACCAGGGGGGGTAGTCAATCAGCCCCAGCATTTT
once,TRBV6-5,TRBJ1-2,.,CASSYSRSGNYGYTF,TGTGCCAGCAGTTACTCGAGATCGGGTAACTATGGCTACACCTTC
.,TRBV2,TRBJ2-3,TRBD2,CASGRESTDTQYF,TGTGCCAGCGGGAGGGAAAGCACAGATACGCAGTATTTT
.,TRBV7-9,TRBJ1-2,TRBD1,CASSVRDRVGYTF,TGTGCCAGCAGCGTCCGGGACAGGGTAGGCTACACCTTC
.,TRBV20-1,TRBJ1-1,TRBD1,CSAAGTGGINTEAFF,TGCAGTGCCGCCGGGACAGGGGGAATAAACACTGAAGCTTTCTTT
.,TRBV7-2,TRBJ2-3,.,CASSLELAADTQYF,TGTGCCAGCAGCTTAGAACTAGCAGCAGATACGCAGTATTTT
.,TRBV28,TRBJ1-6,.,CASSPGRQYNSPLRF,TGTGCCAGCAGTCCGGGACGGCAGTATAATTCACCCCTCCGCTTT
.,TRBV6-1,TRBJ1-4,TRBD1,CASRGDRRGEKLFF,TGTGCCAGTCGGGGGGACAGGCGGGGTGAAAAACTGTTTTTT
.,TRBV3-1,TRBJ1-6,TRBD1,CASSLRDRGFSPLHF,TGTGCCAGCAGCCTCCGGGACAGGGGATTTTCACCCCTCCACTTT
.,TRBV4-1,TRBJ1-2,TRBD1,CASSRDRDELDYGYTF,TGCGCCAGCAGCCGGGACAGGGACGAATTGGACTATGGCTACACCTTC
.,TRBV20-1,TRBJ1-2,.,CSASLINREGYGYTF,TGCAGTGCTAGCCTCATAAACAGGGAGGGTTATGGCTACACCTTC
.,TRBV10-3,TRBJ2-1,TRBD1,CAISAQGDSNEQFF,TGTGCCATCAGTGCCCAGGGGGATAGCAATGAGCAGTTCTTC
once,TRBV10-3,TRBJ2-1,.,CAISGYRNEQFF,TGTGCCATCAGTGGGTACAGGAATGAGCAGTTCTTC
.,TRBV29-1,TRBJ2-3,TRBD2,CSVRLAGGDTQYF,TGCAGCGTTCGACTAGCGGGGGGGGATACGCAGTATTTT
few,TRBV11-2,TRBJ2-7,TRBD2,CASSLGGLAVTYEQYF,TGTGCCAGCAGCTTAGGAGGACTAGCGGTGACCTACGAGCAGTACTTC
few,TRBV6-8,TRBJ1-4,.,CASSQSPQLEHEKLFF,TGTGCCAGCAGTCAGTCCCCACAGCTCGAGCATGAAAAACTGTTTTTT
few,TRBV9,TRBJ2-2,.,CASSVADRGELFF,TGTGCCAGCAGCGTAGCTGACAGGGGGGAGCTGTTTTTT
few,TRBV5-1,TRBJ2-1,TRBD2,CASSVGTSGVHSDEQFF,TGCGCCAGCAGCGTCGGGACTAGCGGGGTCCACTCAGATGAGCAGTTCTTC
.,TRBV5-1,TRBJ1-2,.,CASSPKVSQNYGYTF,TGCGCCAGCAGCCCCAAAGTGAGTCAGAACTATGGCTACACCTTC
few,TRBV18,TRBJ2-7,.,CASSLQGPHEQYF,TGTGCCAGCTCACTCCAGGGTCCCCACGAGCAGTACTTC
.,TRBV3-1,TRBJ2-7,.,CASSQGHTYEQYF,TGTGCCAGCAGCCAAGGTCACACCTACGAGCAGTACTTC
.,TRBV28,TRBJ1-5,TRBD1,CASRSGTGNNQPQHF,TGTGCCAGCAGATCCGGGACAGGAAACAATCAGCCCCAGCATTTT
few,TRBV6-1,TRBJ2-6,.,CASSEAPGTGANVLTF,TGTGCCAGCAGTGAAGCCCCAGGGACTGGGGCCAACGTCCTGACTTTC
.,TRBV7-2,TRBJ2-5,.,CASSSGGGGTQYF,TGTGCCAGCAGTTCCGGGGGCGGCGGGACCCAGTACTTC
.,TRBV6-2/TRBV6-3,TRBJ2-1,TRBD2,CASSYQKAGGSYNEQFF,TGTGCCAGCAGTTATCAAAAGGCGGGGGGCTCCTACAATGAGCAGTTCTTC
few,TRBV27,TRBJ1-5,.,CASSLIGSYQPQHF,TGTGCCAGCAGTTTGATCGGCAGCTATCAGCCCCAGCATTTT
few,TRBV20-1,TRBJ2-3,.,CSASSELAWSTDTQYF,TGCAGTGCTAGCTCGGAGTTGGCTTGGAGCACAGATACGCAGTATTTT
.,TRBV6-2/TRBV6-3,TRBJ1-2,.,CASSLRTGQHYGYTF,TGTGCCAGCAGTTTAAGGACCGGGCAGCACTATGGCTACACCTTC
few,TRBV20-1,TRBJ2-7,.,CSARRGEEQYF,TGCAGTGCTAGAAGAGGGGAGGAGCAGTACTTC
few,TRBV20-1,TRBJ2-5,.,CSIDGAQETQYF,TGCAGTATCGACGGAGCCCAAGAGACCCAGTACTTC
few,TRBV20-1,TRBJ2-5,.,CSAIGYYRGKVVEETQYF,TGCAGTGCCATAGGATACTACCGGGGTAAAGTCGTGGAAGAGACCCAGTACTTC
few,TRBV12-3/TRBV12-4,TRBJ2-6,.,CASSSRIPVPGANVLTF,TGTGCCAGCAGTTCGAGAATACCCGTTCCTGGGGCCAACGTCCTGACTTTC
.,TRBV6-1,TRBJ1-4,.,CASSDRQGGEKLFF,TGTGCCAGCAGTGACCGGCAGGGAGGGGAAAAACTGTTTTTT
.,TRBV12-3/TRBV12-4,TRBJ2-3,TRBD1,CASSFRDREGTDTQYF,TGTGCCAGCAGTTTTAGGGACAGGGAGGGCACAGATACGCAGTATTTT
.,TRBV20-1,TRBJ1-2,.,CSAPGAATYGYTF,TGCAGTGCTCCAGGGGCGGCGACTTATGGCTACACCTTC
.,TRBV7-3,TRBJ2-3,TRBD1,CASSPGQGGSTDTQYF,TGTGCCAGCAGCCCAGGACAGGGGGGATCCACAGATACGCAGTATTTT
few,TRBV29-1,TRBJ1-1,TRBD1,CSVEDTTGRAEAFF,TGCAGCGTTGAAGATACGACAGGGAGGGCTGAAGCTTTCTTT